A selection of T cell receptor beta chains follows, all from one sample in a study of T-cell memory formation after mild COVID-19. Each CDR3 protein is one row after TCRdb ran MiXCR on the 5' RACE reads. The data hold fewer than 300,000 distinct CDR3 sequences, with about a sixth observed a single time. Sequenced sample: PBMCs or a T cell subset sorted from them (not recorded which). The receptors shown here come from a man younger than 35 who had mild COVID-19 (a few samples of this study predate the infection). Cell type and time point are not known. CDR3s include the opening cysteine and the closing phenylalanine or tryptophan. A D gene is named only where the DNA matches it firmly. The listing skips clone size in some rows; elsewhere it reads once, few, many or a size class.

D gene: TRBD2; J gene: TRBJ2-1; clone size: .; V gene: TRBV9; CDR3 DNA: TGTGCCAGCAGCGTTTTAGCGGGGGGGTTGTACAATGAGCAGTTCTTC; CDR3 protein: CASSVLAGGLYNEQFF
D gene: TRBD2; J gene: TRBJ2-3; clone size: few; V gene: TRBV20-1; CDR3 DNA: TGCAGTGCTAGATCCGGGGGGGGCGCAGATACGCAGTATTTT; CDR3 protein: CSARSGGGADTQYF
D gene: TRBD1; J gene: TRBJ2-1; clone size: few; V gene: TRBV5-5; CDR3 DNA: TGTGCCAGCAGCCCCTGGCAGGGGGCTATTAATGAGCAGTTCTTC; CDR3 protein: CASSPWQGAINEQFF
D gene: .; J gene: TRBJ1-1; clone size: few; V gene: TRBV29-1; CDR3 DNA: TGCAGCGTTTTCAACACTGAAGCTTTCTTT; CDR3 protein: CSVFNTEAFF
D gene: TRBD1; J gene: TRBJ2-3; clone size: few; V gene: TRBV6-5; CDR3 DNA: TGTGCCAGCAGTCGGCAGGGGGCCGGTAGCACAGATACGCAGTATTTT; CDR3 protein: CASSRQGAGSTDTQYF
D gene: TRBD2; J gene: TRBJ2-3; clone size: .; V gene: TRBV4-3; CDR3 DNA: TGCGCCAGCAGCCTGAGACTAGCGGTGGCATCTCCGCAGTATTTT; CDR3 protein: CASSLRLAVASPQYF
D gene: .; J gene: TRBJ2-3; clone size: many; V gene: TRBV5-5; CDR3 DNA: TGTGCCAGCAGCTTGGCCGAGGGGGGGCATTTGGATACGCAGTATTTT; CDR3 protein: CASSLAEGGHLDTQYF
D gene: .; J gene: TRBJ1-2; clone size: .; V gene: TRBV3-1; CDR3 DNA: TGTGCCAGCGCCCGGGGCGACTATGGCTACACCTTC; CDR3 protein: CASARGDYGYTF
D gene: .; J gene: TRBJ1-4; clone size: .; V gene: TRBV24-1; CDR3 DNA: TGTGCCACCCGGGACCCAAGAGCTTTTAATGAAAAACTGTTTTTT; CDR3 protein: CATRDPRAFNEKLFF
D gene: .; J gene: TRBJ2-2; clone size: .; V gene: TRBV20-1; CDR3 DNA: TGCAGTGCCCCCATGGGCGGGGCTACCGGGGAGCTGTTTTTT; CDR3 protein: CSAPMGGATGELFF
D gene: .; J gene: TRBJ1-2; clone size: .; V gene: TRBV6-5; CDR3 DNA: TGTGCCAGCAGACCGGCGGGCGAGCGCTACACCTTC; CDR3 protein: CASRPAGERYTF
D gene: .; J gene: TRBJ2-5; clone size: .; V gene: TRBV10-3; CDR3 DNA: TGTGCCATCAGTGACCCCCGCGACAGTTACCAAGAGACCCAGTACTTC; CDR3 protein: CAISDPRDSYQETQYF
D gene: .; J gene: TRBJ2-7; clone size: .; V gene: TRBV14; CDR3 DNA: TGTGCCAGCAGCCAAGCCCTTGGACAGATCTACGAGCAGTACTTC; CDR3 protein: CASSQALGQIYEQYF
D gene: TRBD2; J gene: TRBJ2-5; clone size: many; V gene: TRBV12-3/TRBV12-4; CDR3 DNA: TGTGCCAGCAGTCCTAGCGGGGGCAAAGAGACCCAGTACTTC; CDR3 protein: CASSPSGGKETQYF
D gene: TRBD1; J gene: TRBJ1-4; clone size: few; V gene: TRBV5-1; CDR3 DNA: TGCGCCAGCAGCTTGCAACGCAGGGGGGCTAATGAAAAACTGTTTTTT; CDR3 protein: CASSLQRRGANEKLFF
D gene: .; J gene: TRBJ2-5; clone size: .; V gene: TRBV6-6; CDR3 DNA: TGTGCCAGCAGTTATCCGGCGACAGGCCAAGAGACCCAGTACTTC; CDR3 protein: CASSYPATGQETQYF
D gene: .; J gene: TRBJ2-7; clone size: few; V gene: TRBV6-5; CDR3 DNA: TGTGCCAGCATAGCCCCGGGGAGCTCCTACGAGCAGTACTTC; CDR3 protein: CASIAPGSSYEQYF
D gene: .; J gene: TRBJ1-2; clone size: many; V gene: TRBV5-1; CDR3 DNA: TGCGCCAGCAGCTTGGAAGGCAGGGGAGATGGCTACACCTTC; CDR3 protein: CASSLEGRGDGYTF
D gene: .; J gene: TRBJ2-3; clone size: .; V gene: TRBV20-1; CDR3 DNA: TGCAGTGCCCCTGGACTACCAGATACGCAGTATTTT; CDR3 protein: CSAPGLPDTQYF
D gene: .; J gene: TRBJ1-6; clone size: few; V gene: TRBV5-6; CDR3 DNA: TGTGCCAGCAGCTTTCTTTCAGCCCTCGGGTCACCCCTCCACTTT; CDR3 protein: CASSFLSALGSPLHF
D gene: .; J gene: TRBJ1-4; clone size: few; V gene: TRBV6-5; CDR3 DNA: TGTGCCAGCAGCCCCAGTAGGACTAATGAAAAACTGTTTTTT; CDR3 protein: CASSPSRTNEKLFF
D gene: .; J gene: TRBJ2-5; clone size: few; V gene: TRBV3-1; CDR3 DNA: TGTGCCAGCAGCCGGTGGGAGACCCAGTACTTC; CDR3 protein: CASSRWETQYF